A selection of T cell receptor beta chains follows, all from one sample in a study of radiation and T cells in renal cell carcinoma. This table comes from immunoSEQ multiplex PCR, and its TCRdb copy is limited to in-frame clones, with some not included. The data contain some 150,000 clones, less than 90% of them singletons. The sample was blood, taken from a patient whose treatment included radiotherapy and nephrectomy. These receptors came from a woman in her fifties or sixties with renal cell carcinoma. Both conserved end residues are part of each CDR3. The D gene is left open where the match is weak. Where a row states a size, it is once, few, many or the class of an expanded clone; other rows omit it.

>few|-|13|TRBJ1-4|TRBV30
TGTGCCTGGAGTGGGCAGGGAGATGAAAAACTGTTTTTT
CAWSGQGDEKLFF
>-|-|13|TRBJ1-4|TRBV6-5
TGTGCCAGCAGTTACGCTCCCGAAGAAAAACTGTTTTTT
CASSYAPEEKLFF
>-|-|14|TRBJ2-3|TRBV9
TGTGCCAGCAGCGCTAACCTAGGACCAGATACGCAGTATTTT
CASSANLGPDTQYF
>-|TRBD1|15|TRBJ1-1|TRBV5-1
TGCGCCAGCAGCTTTTCCGGGACAGGGGTCACTGAAGCTTTCTTT
CASSFSGTGVTEAFF
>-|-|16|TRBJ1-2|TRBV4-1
TGCGCCAGCGCAAGCTTTGGGAGAACCTTTAACTATGGCTACACCTTC
CASASFGRTFNYGYTF
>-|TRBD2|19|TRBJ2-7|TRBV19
TGTGCCAGTAGATACTCGCCGGGCGAAGCGGGGGCCGCGCCCTACGAGCAGTACTTC
CASRYSPGEAGAAPYEQYF
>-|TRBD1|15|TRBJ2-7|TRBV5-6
TGTGCCAGCAGCGCCCGGGACAGGGATCTCTACGAGCAGTACTTC
CASSARDRDLYEQYF
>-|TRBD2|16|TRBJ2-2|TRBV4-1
TGCGCCAGCAGCCTCCTCCGCGGGGGGGACACCGGGGAGCTGTTTTTT
CASSLLRGGDTGELFF
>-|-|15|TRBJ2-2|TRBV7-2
TGTGCCAGCAGCTTCGCCAGACAGCACACCGGGGAGCTGTTTTTT
CASSFARQHTGELFF
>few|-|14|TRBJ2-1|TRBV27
TGTGCCAGCAAGATGGCAGGGTCCTACAATGAGCAGTTCTTC
CASKMAGSYNEQFF
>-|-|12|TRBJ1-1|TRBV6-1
TGTGCCAGCACGGACGGGAACACTGAAGCTTTCTTT
CASTDGNTEAFF
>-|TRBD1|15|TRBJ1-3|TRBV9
TGTGCCAGCAGCTTCCAGGGGGCCTCTGGAAACACCATATATTTT
CASSFQGASGNTIYF
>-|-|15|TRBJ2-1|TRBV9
TGTGCCAGCAGCGACCGGGTCCACTTCGGAAATGAGCAGTTCTTC
CASSDRVHFGNEQFF